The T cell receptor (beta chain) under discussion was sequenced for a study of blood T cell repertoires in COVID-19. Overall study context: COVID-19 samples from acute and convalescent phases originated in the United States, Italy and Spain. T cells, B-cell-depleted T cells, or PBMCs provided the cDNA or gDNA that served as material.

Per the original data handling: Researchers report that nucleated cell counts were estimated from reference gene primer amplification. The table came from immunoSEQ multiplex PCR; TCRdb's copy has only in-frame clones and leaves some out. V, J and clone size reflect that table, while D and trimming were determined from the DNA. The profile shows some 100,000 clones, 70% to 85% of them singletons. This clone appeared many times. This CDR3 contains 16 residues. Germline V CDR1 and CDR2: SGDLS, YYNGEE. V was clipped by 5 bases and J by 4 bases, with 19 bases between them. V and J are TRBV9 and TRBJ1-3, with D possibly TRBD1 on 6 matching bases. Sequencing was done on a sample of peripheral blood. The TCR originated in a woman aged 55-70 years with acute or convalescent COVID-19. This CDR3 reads CASSRLEGTTGNTIYF. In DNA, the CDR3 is TGTGCCAGCAGTCGTCTTGAGGGGACAACCGGAAACACCATATATTTT.